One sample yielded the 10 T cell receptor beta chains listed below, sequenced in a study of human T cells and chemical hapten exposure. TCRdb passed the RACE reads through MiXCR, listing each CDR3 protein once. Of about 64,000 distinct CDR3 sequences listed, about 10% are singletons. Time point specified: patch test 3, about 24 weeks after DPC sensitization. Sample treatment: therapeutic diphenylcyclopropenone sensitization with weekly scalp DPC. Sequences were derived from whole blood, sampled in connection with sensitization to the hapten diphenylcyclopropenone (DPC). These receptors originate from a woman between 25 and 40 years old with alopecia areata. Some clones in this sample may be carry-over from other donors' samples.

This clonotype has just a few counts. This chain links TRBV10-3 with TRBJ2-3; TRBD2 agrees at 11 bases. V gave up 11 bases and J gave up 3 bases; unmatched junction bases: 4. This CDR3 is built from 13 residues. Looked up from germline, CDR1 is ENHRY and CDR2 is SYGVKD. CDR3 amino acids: CAVTSGVTDTQYF. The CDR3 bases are TGTGCCGTGACTAGCGGGGTAACAGATACGCAGTATTTT.

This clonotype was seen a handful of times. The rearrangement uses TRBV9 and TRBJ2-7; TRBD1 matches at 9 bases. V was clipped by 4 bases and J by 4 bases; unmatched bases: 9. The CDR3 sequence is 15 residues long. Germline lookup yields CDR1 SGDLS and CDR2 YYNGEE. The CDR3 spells CASSPGQGILYEQYF. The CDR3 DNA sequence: TGTGCCAGCAGCCCAGGACAGGGGATCTTGTACGAGCAGTACTTC.

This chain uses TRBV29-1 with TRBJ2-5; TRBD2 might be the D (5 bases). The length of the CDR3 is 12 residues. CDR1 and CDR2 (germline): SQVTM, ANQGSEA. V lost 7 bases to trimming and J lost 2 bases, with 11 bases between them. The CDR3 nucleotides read TGCAGCGCCCTTACGGGGCAAGAGACCCAGTACTTC. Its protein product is CSALTGQETQYF.

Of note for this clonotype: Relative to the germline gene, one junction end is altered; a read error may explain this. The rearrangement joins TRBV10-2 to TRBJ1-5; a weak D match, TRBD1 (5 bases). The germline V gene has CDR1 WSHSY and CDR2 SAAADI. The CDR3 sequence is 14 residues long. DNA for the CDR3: TGCGCCAGCAGTGAGTGGGGGTGGCGATCAGCCCCAGCATTT. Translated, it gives CASSEWGWRSAPAF.

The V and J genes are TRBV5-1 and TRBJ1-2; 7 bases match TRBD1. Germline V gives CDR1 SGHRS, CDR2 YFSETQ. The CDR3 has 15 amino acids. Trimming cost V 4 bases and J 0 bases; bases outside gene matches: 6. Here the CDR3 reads CASSTGQDANYGYTF. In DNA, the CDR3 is TGCGCCAGCAGCACCGGACAGGACGCTAACTATGGCTACACCTTC.

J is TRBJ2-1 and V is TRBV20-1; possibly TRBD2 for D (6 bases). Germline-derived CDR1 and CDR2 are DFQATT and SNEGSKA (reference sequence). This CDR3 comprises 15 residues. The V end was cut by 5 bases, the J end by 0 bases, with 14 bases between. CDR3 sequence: CSAAMPSDSYNEQFF. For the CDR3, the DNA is TGCAGTGCTGCCATGCCTAGCGACTCCTACAATGAGCAGTTCTTC.

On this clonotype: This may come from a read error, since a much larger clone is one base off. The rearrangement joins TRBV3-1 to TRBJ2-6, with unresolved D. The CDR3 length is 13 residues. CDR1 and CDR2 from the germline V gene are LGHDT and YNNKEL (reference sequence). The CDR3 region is CASGQVGANVLTF. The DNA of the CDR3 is TGTGCCAGCGGCCAAGTGGGGGCCAACGTCCTGACTTTC.

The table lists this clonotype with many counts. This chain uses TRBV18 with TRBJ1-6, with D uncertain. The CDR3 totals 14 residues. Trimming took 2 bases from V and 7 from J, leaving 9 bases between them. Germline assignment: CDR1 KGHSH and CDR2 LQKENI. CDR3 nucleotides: TGTGCCAGCTCACCATTAGCAGAGAATTCACCCCTCCACTTT. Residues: CASSPLAENSPLHF.

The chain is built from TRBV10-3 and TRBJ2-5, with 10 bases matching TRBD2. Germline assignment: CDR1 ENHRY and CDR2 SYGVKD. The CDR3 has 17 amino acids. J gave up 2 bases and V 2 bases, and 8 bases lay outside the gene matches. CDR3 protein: CAISERNSGGKQETQYF. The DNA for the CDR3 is TGTGCCATCAGTGAGCGAAATAGCGGGGGGAAGCAAGAGACCCAGTACTTC.

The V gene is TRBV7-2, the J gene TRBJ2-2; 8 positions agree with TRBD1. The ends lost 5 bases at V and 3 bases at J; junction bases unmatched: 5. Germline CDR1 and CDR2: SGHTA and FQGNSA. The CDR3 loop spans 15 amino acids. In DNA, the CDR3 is TGTGCCAGCAGCGTGAGACAGGGGTACACCGGGGAGCTGTTTTTT. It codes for CASSVRQGYTGELFF.